This entry features one T cell receptor (beta chain) sequence. Its target is not known. This record comes from a study of OX40 agonist ivuxolimab in advanced cancers. As for the study in general: Patients in the trial were receiving intravenous ivuxolimab every 2 weeks, at doses of 0.01 to 10 mg/kg.

The data were produced by immunoSEQ multiplex PCR, yet TCRdb's version contains in-frame clones alone and is incomplete. This sample yields about 71,000 clones, of which about 85% are seen a single time; 1.1% belongs to the top ten. Study-wide findings and caveats: Blood T cells, both CD4+ and CD8+, expanded clonally by week 6 at 0.1 to 3.0 mg/kg. People who partly responded at 0.1-3.0 mg/kg had some of the least clonal expansion seen.

The sequencing used CD4+ or CD8+ T cells sorted from blood, collected in a trial of the OX40 agonist ivuxolimab. The receptor was isolated from an adult with an advanced solid tumor such as melanoma, head and neck, liver or kidney cancer.

The CDR3 region has the DNA TGTGCCAGCAGCATAGCCGCGGGCACTAATGAAAAACTGTTTTTT. It is translated as CASSIAAGTNEKLFF. The chain uses TRBV9 and TRBJ1-4, with D hard to call. Trimming stripped 4 bases from V and 2 bases from J, with 12 bases between. CDR3 length equals 15 residues. Germline lookup yields CDR1 SGDLS and CDR2 YYNGEE.